The present T cell receptor (beta chain) was sequenced within a study of post-analysis software for immune sequencing data. Study context: Courses of disease covered relapsing-remitting, secondary progressive and progressive-relapsing multiple sclerosis. The study, taken as a whole, reports: Controls showed significantly higher normalized Chao1 diversity than did multiple sclerosis patients. Higher frequency in patients than in controls was seen for roughly five TRBV segments, with TRBV5-6, TRBV5-1 and TRBV20-1 among them.

Trimming cost V 3 bases and J 9 bases, with 12 bases left between them. Germline values: CDR1 LNHDA, CDR2 SQIVND (reference sequence). This CDR3 is built from 13 residues. As concerns this clonotype: Antigen: not known.

Unique molecular identifiers were present in the TCR beta cDNA libraries. TCRdb processed the PCR reads anew with MiXCR; each CDR3 protein has one entry. The table lists hundreds of thousands of distinct CDR3 sequences, 55% to 60% of them singletons. The specimen was blood. J is TRBJ2-1 and V is TRBV19, with a possible D match to TRBD1 (5 bases). This sequence originates from a girl under 10 years old with multiple sclerosis. DNA of the CDR3: TGTGCCAGTAGTATCGCCAGGGCTGGTGAGCAGTTCTTC. This translates into CASSIARAGEQFF.